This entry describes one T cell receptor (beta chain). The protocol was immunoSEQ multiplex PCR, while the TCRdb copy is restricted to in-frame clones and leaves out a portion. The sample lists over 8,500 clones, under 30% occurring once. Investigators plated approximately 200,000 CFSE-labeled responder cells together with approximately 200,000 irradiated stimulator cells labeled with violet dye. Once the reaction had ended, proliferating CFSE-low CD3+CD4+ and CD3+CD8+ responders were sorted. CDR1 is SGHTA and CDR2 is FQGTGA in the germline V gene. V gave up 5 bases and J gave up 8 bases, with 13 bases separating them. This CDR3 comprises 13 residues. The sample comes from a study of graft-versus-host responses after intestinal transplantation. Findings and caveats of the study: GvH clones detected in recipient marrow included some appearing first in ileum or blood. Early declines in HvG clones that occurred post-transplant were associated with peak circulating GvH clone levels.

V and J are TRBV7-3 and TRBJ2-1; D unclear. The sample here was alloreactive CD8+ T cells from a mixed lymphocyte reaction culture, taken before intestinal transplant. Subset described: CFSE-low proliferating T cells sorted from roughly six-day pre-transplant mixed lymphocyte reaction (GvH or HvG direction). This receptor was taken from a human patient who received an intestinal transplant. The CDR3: CASSPVLADEQFF. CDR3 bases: TGTGCCAGCAGCCCCGTCCTGGCAGATGAGCAGTTCTTC.